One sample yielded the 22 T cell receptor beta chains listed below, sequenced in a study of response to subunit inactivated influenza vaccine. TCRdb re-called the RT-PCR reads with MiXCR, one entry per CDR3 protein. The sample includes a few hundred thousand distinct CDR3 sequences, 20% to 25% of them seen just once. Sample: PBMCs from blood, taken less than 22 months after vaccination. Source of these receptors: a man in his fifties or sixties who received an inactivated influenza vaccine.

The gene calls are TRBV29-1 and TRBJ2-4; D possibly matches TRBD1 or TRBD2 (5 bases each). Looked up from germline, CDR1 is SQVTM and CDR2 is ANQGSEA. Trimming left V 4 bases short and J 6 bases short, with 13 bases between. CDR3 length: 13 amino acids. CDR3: CSVGSSGGNIQYF. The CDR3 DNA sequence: TGCAGCGTTGGGTCAAGTGGGGGAAACATTCAGTACTTC.

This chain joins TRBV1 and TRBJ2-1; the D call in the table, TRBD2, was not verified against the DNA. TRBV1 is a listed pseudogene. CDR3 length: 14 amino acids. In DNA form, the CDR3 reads TGCAGCGTGGGGACTAGCGGTAATCTAAATGAGCAGTTCTTC. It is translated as CSVGTSGNLNEQFF.

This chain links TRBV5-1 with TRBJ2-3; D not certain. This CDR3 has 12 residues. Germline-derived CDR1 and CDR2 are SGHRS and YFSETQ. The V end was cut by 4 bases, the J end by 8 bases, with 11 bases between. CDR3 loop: CASSKEEATQYF. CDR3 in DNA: TGCGCCAGCAGCAAGGAAGAGGCTACGCAGTATTTT. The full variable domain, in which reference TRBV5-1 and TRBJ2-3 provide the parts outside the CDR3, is KAGVTQTPRYLIKTRGQQVTLSCSPISGHRSVSWYQQTPGQGLQFLFEYFSETQRNKGNFPGRFSGRQFSNSRSEMNVSTLELGDSALYLCASSKEEATQYFGPGTRLTVL.

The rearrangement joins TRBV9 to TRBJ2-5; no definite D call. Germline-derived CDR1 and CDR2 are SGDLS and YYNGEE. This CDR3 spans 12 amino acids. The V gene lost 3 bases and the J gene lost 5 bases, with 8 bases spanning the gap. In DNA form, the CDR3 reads TGTGCCAGCAGCGACGATCTGGAGACCCAGTACTTC. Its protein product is CASSDDLETQYF.

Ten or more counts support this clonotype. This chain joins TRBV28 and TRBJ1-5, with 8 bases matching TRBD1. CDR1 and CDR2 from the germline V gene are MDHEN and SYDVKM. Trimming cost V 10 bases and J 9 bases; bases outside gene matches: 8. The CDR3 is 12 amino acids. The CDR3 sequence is CAIRTGTRPQHF. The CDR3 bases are TGTGCCATCCGGACAGGGACGCGGCCCCAGCATTTT.

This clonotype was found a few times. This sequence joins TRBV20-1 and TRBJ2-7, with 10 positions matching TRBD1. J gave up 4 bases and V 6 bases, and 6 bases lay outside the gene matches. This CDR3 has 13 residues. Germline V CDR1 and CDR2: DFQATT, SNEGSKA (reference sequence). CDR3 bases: TGCAGTGCACCGGGACAGGGGCTTTACGAGCAGTACTTC. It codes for CSAPGQGLYEQYF.

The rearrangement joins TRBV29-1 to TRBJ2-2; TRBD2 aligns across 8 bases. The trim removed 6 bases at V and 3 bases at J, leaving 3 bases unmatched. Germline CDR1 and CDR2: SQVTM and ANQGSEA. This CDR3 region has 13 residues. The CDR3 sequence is CSVGRGDTGELFF. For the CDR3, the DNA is TGCAGCGTGGGGCGGGGGGACACCGGGGAGCTGTTTTTT.

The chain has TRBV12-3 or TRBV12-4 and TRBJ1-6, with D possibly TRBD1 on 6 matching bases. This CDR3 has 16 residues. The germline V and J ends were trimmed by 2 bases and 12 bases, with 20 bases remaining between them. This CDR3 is CASSLKQGLRGGPLHF. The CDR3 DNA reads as TGTGCCAGCAGTTTAAAACAGGGCCTCCGGGGTGGACCCCTCCACTTT.

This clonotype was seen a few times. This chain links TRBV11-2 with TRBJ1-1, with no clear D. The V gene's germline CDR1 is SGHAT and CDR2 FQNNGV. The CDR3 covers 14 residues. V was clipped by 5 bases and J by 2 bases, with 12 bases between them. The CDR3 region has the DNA TGTGCCAGCAGCCTGACACCCGGAAACACTGAAGCTTTCTTT. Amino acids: CASSLTPGNTEAFF.

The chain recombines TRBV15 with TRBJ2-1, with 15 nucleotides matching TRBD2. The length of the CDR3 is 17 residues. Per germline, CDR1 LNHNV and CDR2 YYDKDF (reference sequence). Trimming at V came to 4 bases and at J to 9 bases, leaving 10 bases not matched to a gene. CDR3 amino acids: CATSTSPGTSGRTEQFF. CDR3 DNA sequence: TGTGCCACCAGCACCAGTCCCGGGACTAGCGGGAGGACTGAGCAGTTCTTC.

The chain's CDR3 is CAWSQMQGRELFF. As DNA, the CDR3 is TGTGCCTGGTCTCAGATGCAGGGACGGGAGCTGTTTTTT. This chain uses TRBV30 with TRBJ2-2; D assignment may be TRBD1 or TRBD2 (5 bases each). This CDR3 is built from 13 residues. Germline CDR1 reads GTSNPN; CDR2 reads SVGIG (reference sequence). V shed 5 bases and J shed 9 bases, with 16 bases lying between them. The full variable domain, completed using reference TRBV30 and TRBJ2-2, is SQTIHQWPATLVQPVGSPLSLECTVEGTSNPNLYWYRQAAGRGLQLLFYSVGIGQISSEVPQNLSASRPQDRQFILSSKKLLLSDSGFYLCAWSQMQGRELFFGEGSRLTVL.

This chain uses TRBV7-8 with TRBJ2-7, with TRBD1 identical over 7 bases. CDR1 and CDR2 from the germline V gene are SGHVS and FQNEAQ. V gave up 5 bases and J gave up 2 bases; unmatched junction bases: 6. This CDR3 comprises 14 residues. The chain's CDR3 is CASSMGQPAYEQYF. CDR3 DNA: TGTGCCAGCAGCATGGGACAGCCAGCCTACGAGCAGTACTTC.

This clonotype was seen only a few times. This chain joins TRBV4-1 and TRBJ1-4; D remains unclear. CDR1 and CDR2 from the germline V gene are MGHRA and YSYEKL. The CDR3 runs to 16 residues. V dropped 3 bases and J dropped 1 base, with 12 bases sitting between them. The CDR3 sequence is CASSHWPTGTNEKLFF. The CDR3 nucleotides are TGCGCCAGCAGCCACTGGCCTACTGGAACTAATGAAAAACTGTTTTTT.

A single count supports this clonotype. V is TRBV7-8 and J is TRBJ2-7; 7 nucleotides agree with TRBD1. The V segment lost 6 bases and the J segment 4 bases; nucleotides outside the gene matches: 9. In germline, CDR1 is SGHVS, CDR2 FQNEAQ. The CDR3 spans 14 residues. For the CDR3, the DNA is TGTGCCAGCAGACCCGGTTTACAGGGGTACGAGCAGTACTTC. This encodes CASRPGLQGYEQYF.

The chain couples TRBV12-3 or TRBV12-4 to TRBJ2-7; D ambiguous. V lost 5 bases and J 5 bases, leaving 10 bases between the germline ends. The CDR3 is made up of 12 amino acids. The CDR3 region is CASSPLSNEQYF. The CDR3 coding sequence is TGTGCCAGCAGTCCCCTATCGAACGAGCAGTACTTC.

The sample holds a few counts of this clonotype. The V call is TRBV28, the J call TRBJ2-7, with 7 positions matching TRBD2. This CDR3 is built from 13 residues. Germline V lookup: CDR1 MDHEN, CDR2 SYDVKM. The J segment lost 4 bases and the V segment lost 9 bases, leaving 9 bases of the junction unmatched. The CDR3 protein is CARPTSFGYEQYF. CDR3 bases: TGTGCCAGGCCGACTAGCTTTGGTTACGAGCAGTACTTC.

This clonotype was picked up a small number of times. The CDR3 nucleotides read TGCGCCAGCAGCCGGGGGACAGGGGCCTACAATGAGCAGTTCTTC. Protein: CASSRGTGAYNEQFF. The rearrangement joins TRBV5-1 to TRBJ2-1; 10 bases match TRBD1. The CDR3 runs to 15 residues. The junction had 3 bases not matched to a gene; V was cut back by 4 bases and J by 2 bases. Germline V gene lookup returns CDR1 SGHRS and CDR2 YFSETQ.

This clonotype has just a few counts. CDR3 bases: TGTGCCAGCAGTGAACGGGGGCAGGGTGAAGGTCAGCCCCAGCATTTT. It encodes CASSERGQGEGQPQHF. The chain links TRBV2 to TRBJ1-5; perhaps TRBD1 as D (6 bases). CDR1 is SNHLY, CDR2 FYNNEI, per germline. CDR3 length equals 16 residues. Between the trimmed V and J ends, which lost 2 bases and 6 bases, there was a span of 17 bases.

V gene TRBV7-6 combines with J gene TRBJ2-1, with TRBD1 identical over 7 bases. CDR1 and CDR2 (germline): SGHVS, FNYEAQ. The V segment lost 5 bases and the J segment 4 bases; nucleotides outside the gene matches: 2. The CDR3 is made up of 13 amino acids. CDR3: CASSATGYNEQFF. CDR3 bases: TGTGCCAGCAGCGCGACAGGGTACAATGAGCAGTTCTTC.

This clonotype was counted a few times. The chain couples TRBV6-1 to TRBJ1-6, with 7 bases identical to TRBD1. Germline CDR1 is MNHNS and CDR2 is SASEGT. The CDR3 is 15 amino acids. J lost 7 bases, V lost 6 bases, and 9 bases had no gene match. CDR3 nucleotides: TGTGCCAGCAGGGGGGGGGGACAGTCGAATTCACCCCTCCACTTT. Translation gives CASRGGGQSNSPLHF.

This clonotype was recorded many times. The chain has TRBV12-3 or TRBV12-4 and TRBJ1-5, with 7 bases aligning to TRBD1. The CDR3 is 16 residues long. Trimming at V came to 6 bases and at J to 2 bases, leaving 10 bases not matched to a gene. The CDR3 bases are TGTGCCAGCAGAGCGGAGACAGGGCTCGGCAATCAGCCCCAGCATTTT. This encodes CASRAETGLGNQPQHF.

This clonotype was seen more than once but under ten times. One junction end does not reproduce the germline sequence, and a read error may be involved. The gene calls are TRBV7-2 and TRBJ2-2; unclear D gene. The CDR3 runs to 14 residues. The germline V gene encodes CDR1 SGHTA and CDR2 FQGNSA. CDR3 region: CASSLVPSAGELFF. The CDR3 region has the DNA TGTGCCAGCAGTTTAGTTCCCTCAGCCGGGGAGCTGTTTTTT.